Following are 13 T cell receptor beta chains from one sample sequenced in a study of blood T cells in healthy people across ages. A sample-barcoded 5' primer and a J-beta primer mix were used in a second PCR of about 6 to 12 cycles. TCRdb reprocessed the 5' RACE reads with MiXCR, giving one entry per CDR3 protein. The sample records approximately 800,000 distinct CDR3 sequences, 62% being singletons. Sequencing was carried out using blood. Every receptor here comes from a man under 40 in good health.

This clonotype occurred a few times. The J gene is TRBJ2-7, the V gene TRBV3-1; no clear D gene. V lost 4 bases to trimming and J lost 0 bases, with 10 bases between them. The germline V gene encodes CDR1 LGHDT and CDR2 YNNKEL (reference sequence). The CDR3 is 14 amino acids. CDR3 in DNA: TGTGCCAGCAGCCCGTGGATTCGCTCCTACGAGCAGTACTTC. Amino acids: CASSPWIRSYEQYF.

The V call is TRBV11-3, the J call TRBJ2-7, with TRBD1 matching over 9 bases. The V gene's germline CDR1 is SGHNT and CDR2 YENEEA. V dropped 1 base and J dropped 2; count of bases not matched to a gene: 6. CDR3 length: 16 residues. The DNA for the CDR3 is TGTGCCAGCAGCTTAGGCACGGGACAGGGTACCTACGAGCAGTACTTC. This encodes CASSLGTGQGTYEQYF.

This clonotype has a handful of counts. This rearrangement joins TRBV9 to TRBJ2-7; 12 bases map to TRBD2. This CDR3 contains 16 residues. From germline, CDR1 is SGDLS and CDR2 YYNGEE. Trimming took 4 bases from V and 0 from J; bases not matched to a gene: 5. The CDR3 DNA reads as TGTGCCAGCAGCCCAAAGGGACTAGCGGGCTCCTACGAGCAGTACTTC. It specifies CASSPKGLAGSYEQYF.

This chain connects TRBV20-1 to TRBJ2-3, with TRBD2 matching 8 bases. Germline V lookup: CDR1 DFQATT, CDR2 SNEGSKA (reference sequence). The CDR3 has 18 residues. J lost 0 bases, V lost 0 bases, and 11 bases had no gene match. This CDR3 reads CSAREQAGGPTSTDTQYF. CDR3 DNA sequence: TGCAGTGCTAGAGAACAGGCGGGGGGCCCCACTAGCACAGATACGCAGTATTTT.

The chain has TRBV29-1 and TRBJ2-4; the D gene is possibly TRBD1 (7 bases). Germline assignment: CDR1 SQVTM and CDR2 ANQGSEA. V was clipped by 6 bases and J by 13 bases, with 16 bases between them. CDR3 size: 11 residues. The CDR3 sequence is CSVPARGEQYF. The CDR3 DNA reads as TGCAGCGTCCCAGCCAGGGGGGAGCAGTACTTC.

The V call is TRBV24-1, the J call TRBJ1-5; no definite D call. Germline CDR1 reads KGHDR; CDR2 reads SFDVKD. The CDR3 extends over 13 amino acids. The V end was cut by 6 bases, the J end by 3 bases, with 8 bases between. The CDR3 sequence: CATSRGTNQPQHF. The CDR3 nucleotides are TGTGCCACCAGTCGGGGTACCAATCAGCCCCAGCATTTT.

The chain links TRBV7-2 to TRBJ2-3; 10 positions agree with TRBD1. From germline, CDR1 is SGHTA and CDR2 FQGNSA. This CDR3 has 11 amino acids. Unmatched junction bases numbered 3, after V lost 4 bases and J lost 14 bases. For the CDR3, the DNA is TGTGCCAGCAGCTCCCGGACAGGGGGGTATTTT. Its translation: CASSSRTGGYF.

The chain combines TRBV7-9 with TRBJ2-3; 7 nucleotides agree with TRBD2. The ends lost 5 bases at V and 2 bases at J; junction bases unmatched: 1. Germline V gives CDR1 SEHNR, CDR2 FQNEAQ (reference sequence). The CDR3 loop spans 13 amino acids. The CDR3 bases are TGTGCCAGCAGCCGGGAGGTCACAGATACGCAGTATTTT. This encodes CASSREVTDTQYF.

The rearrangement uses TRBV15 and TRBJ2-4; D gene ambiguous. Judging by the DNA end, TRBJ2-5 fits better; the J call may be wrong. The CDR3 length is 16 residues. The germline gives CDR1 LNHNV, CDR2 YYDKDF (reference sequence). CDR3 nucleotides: TGTGCCACCAGCAGAGAGACCGGCGCGGATGGCGAGACCCAGTACTTC. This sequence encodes CATSRETGADGETQYF.

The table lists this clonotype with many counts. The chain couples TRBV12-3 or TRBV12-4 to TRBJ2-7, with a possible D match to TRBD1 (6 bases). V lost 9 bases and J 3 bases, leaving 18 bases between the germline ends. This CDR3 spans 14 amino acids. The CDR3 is CASTTGHGVYEQYF. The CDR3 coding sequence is TGTGCCAGTACAACGGGACACGGCGTCTACGAGCAGTACTTC.

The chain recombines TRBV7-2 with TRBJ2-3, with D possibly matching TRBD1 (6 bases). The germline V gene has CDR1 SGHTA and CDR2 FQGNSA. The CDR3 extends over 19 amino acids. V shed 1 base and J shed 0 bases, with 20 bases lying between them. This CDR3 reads CASSLVPSTGKSSTDTQYF. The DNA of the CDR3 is TGTGCCAGCAGCTTAGTTCCGTCAACAGGGAAATCTAGCACAGATACGCAGTATTTT.

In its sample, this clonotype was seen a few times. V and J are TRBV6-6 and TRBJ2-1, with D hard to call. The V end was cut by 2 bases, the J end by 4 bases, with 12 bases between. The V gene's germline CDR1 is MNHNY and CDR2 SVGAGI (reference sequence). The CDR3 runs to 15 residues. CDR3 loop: CASSYLVNGYNEQFF. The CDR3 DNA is TGTGCCAGCAGTTACCTGGTAAATGGTTACAATGAGCAGTTCTTC.

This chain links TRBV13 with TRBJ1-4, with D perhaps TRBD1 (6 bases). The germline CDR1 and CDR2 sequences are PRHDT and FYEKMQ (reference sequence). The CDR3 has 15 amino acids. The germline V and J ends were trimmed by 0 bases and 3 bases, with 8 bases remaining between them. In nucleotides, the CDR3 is TGTGCCAGCAGCTTAGGAGACAGGTCTAATGAAAAACTGTTTTTT. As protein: CASSLGDRSNEKLFF.